One TCR beta chain is described in this entry. The sample comes from a study of blood T cell repertoires in COVID-19. Whole-study context: PBMCs, B-cell-depleted T cells, or T cells provided the cDNA or gDNA that made up the material.

Germline loops: CDR1 SNHLY, CDR2 FYNNEI. Trimming took 7 bases from V and 5 from J; bases not matched to a gene: 7. The CDR3 contains 13 residues. Original analysis: Estimated nucleated cell counts came from reference gene primer amplification. Sequencing was performed with immunoSEQ multiplex PCR; in TCRdb, only in-frame clones are kept and a portion is missing. From that table come the V and J calls and clone size; the DNA was used to work out D and trimming. The sample has over 150,000 clones; approximately 88% are singletons. This chain links TRBV2 with TRBJ1-2; 7 bases agree with TRBD1. This receptor was obtained from a woman aged 25 to 45 who had recovered from COVID-19. Sequencing used PBMCs or T cells enriched from blood (not recorded which). The CDR3 protein is CASIPGQIYGYTF. CDR3 nucleotides: TGTGCCAGCATTCCGGGACAGATATATGGCTACACCTTC.